Below, 3 T cell receptor beta chains from the same sample are listed, as sequenced in a study of breast tumors, draining lymph nodes, adjacent tissues (dated by TCRdb to 2016 to 2017). The library was prepared using multiplex PCR. These reads were obtained on an Illumina HiSeq 2000. Using fastp at Q25 and MiXCR, TCRdb reprocessed the public reads and kept productive beta chains. When rows share a CDR3 protein, they turn into one entry using the most common DNA and genes. This sample holds 30,000 to 40,000 distinct CDR3 sequences; less than 65% were observed only once. The biggest ten clones account for over 15% of the sample. Sequenced sample: breast tumor tissue. These receptors all come from a female donor with breast cancer. Some clones in this sample may be carry-over from other donors' samples.

The chain links TRBV4-2 to TRBJ1-4, with D hard to call. Germline V gives CDR1 LGHNA, CDR2 YNFKEQ. V lost 4 bases and J 6 bases, leaving 18 bases between the germline ends. The CDR3 totals 16 residues. The CDR3 DNA reads as TGTGCCAGCAGCCCCGCCGAGGCGGTCAAGGATGAAAAACTGTTTTTT. Its translation: CASSPAEAVKDEKLFF.

Only one count was recorded for this clonotype. The chain links TRBV20-1 to TRBJ2-5, with TRBD1 matching 8 bases. The CDR3 runs 13 residues. J lost 4 bases, V lost 4 bases, and 5 bases had no gene match. The germline CDR1 and CDR2 sequences are DFQATT and SNEGSKA (reference sequence). CDR3 sequence: CSAMGRGRETQYF. DNA for the CDR3: TGCAGTGCTATGGGCAGGGGGCGAGAGACCCAGTACTTC.

In this sample, this clonotype is medium-sized. The J gene is TRBJ2-7, the V gene TRBV6-4, with D perhaps matching TRBD1 or TRBD2 (6 bases each). The CDR3 sequence is 14 residues long. V was clipped by 9 bases and J by 0 bases, with 15 bases between them. CDR1 is MRHNA, CDR2 SNTAGT, per germline. The CDR3 DNA reads as TGTGCCAGTTTTGGAGGGACACACTCCTACGAGCAGTACTTC. Residues: CASFGGTHSYEQYF.